The 2 T cell receptor beta chains below were found in one sample sequenced in a study of T-cell reconstitution after alpha-beta-depleted transplantation in children. Researchers prepared the TCRbeta library using unique molecular identifiers, the study reports. MiXCR, run by TCRdb on the PCR reads, gives a single entry per CDR3 protein. The data show some 250,000 distinct CDR3 sequences, around 13% seen once. The material was PBMCs from the stem cell graft donor, obtained from the stem cell graft. These receptor sequences come from a human donor who donated a stem cell graft to a child with acute lymphoblastic leukemia.

This clonotype was recorded many times. The V and J genes are TRBV10-3 and TRBJ2-5; D gene uncertain. Germline assignment: CDR1 ENHRY and CDR2 SYGVKD. Trimming left V 6 bases short and J 5 bases short, with 13 bases between. There are 13 residues in the CDR3. CDR3 in amino acids: CAIRLGPRETQYF. Here the CDR3 DNA reads TGTGCCATCAGGTTGGGTCCCAGGGAGACCCAGTACTTC.

There are many counts of this clonotype. This chain joins TRBV7-8 and TRBJ2-2; TRBD2 might be the D (6 bases). The CDR3 covers 20 residues. Germline values: CDR1 SGHVS, CDR2 FQNEAQ. V shed 1 base and J shed 4 bases, with 25 bases lying between them. The CDR3 protein is CASSLEFTPRGAGSTGELFF. The CDR3 DNA follows: TGTGCCAGCAGCTTAGAATTCACCCCGCGAGGGGCGGGGAGCACCGGGGAGCTGTTTTTT.